The clone carrying this TCR beta chain was seen only a few times. Its antigen is undetermined. These data are taken from a study of beta chain features in type 1 diabetes. Turning to the study itself: Examination of sorted cells across all samples involved around 100,000,000 cells.

This CDR3 spans 15 amino acids. J was trimmed by 2 bases and V by 1 base; bases with no gene match: 2. The germline CDR1 and CDR2 sequences are SSHAT and FNYEAQ (reference sequence). Reverse transcribing all isolated RNA meant expressed TCRB transcripts were sequenced. Read counts averaged about 3.57 million for samples of naive, central memory and regulatory T cells. TCRdb's table, derived via immunoSEQ multiplex PCR, lists solely in-frame clones and lacks some. The sample yields a few hundred thousand clones, roughly 16% seen once. General study points: Researchers report that Type 1 diabetes patients had moderately but significantly shorter TCRB CDR3s across all four CD4+ subsets. HLA influence on TCRB rearrangement stayed unresolved here.

The clonotype comes from a man aged 25 to 40 with type 1 diabetes. The J gene is TRBJ2-5, the V gene TRBV7-7; 9 bases agree with TRBD2. Sequenced sample: naive CD4+ T cells from blood. This CDR3 reads CASSLGLAEQETQYF. CDR3 DNA: TGTGCCAGCAGCTTAGGACTAGCGGAACAAGAGACCCAGTACTTC.